These T cell receptor beta chains were read from a single sample in a study of a mutant IDH1 vaccine in newly diagnosed glioma. These receptors' targets are unknown. TCRdb keeps only in-frame clones here, not all; method: immunoSEQ multiplex PCR. The sample lists just over 65,000 clones, 84% occurring once. Sequenced material: PBMCs, taken from a glioma patient whose treatment included an IDH1 peptide vaccine. The receptor set was obtained from a man in his late teens or twenties with glioma. Both conserved end residues are trimmed from each CDR3.

v_gene,CDR3aa
TRBV19,ASSPLATGRRAEAF
TRBV14,ASSQYTANTEAF
TRBV4-3,ASSQGSSYNEQF
TRBV30,AWSALWGPSTDTQY
TRBV19,ASKTSGGANTQY
TRBV7-2,ASSLAGGDYGYT
TRBV5-8,ASSKGVATPEQY
TRBV5-1,ASSSGLAGDEQF
TRBV5-1,ASSLDAHEQY
TRBV5-4,ASSLGRDQPQH
TRBV5-1,ASSLAITGGTGELF
TRBV9,ASSVFLAPHNEQF
TRBV7-8,ASSLGTGRRGNTIY
TRBV28,ASRGQGTVGNEKLF
TRBV5-1,ASSLALGSDNEKLF
TRBV25-1,ASSRIGPPYGYT
TRBV5-5,ASSLKLAEQY
TRBV18,ASSVWGGQPSNQPQH
TRBV2,ASSATVGNSPLH
TRBV7-9,ASSLAPNEQF
TRBV27,ASSLTGTGLQPQH
TRBV4-1,ASSQVWGSTDTQY
TRBV7-9,ASSFFPGATNNEQF
TRBV7-9,ASSLGPGNQPQH
TRBV9,ASSVGTGGQPQH
TRBV7-2,ASSLGSSGRGSWDTQY
TRBV30,ALRSRVLGMNTEAF
TRBV2,ASNGQVSYEQY
TRBV5-1,ASSLDVQGREQY
TRBV5-4,ASSLIQGSGELF